This entry concerns a single TCR beta chain. This sample was taken from a study of blood T cell repertoires in COVID-19. Sequenced by immunoSEQ multiplex PCR; TCRdb stores in-frame clones only, minus some. The data show 250,000 to 400,000 clones, with approximately 88% seen just once and around 1.6% held by the top ten. The sequence was obtained from a woman in her 30s with COVID-19, enrolled during active disease. The sample consisted of peripheral blood.

CDR3 in DNA: TGTGCCAGCAGCCAGCTTCCCGGTCGCACAGATACGCAGTATTTT. The encoded protein is CASSQLPGRTDTQYF. This chain links TRBV3-1 (or the pseudogene TRBV3-2) with TRBJ2-3; D not resolved. Germline CDR1 reads LGHDT; CDR2 reads YNNKEL (reference sequence). V was pared by 3 bases and J by 1 base, with 11 bases between. The CDR3 is 15 residues long.